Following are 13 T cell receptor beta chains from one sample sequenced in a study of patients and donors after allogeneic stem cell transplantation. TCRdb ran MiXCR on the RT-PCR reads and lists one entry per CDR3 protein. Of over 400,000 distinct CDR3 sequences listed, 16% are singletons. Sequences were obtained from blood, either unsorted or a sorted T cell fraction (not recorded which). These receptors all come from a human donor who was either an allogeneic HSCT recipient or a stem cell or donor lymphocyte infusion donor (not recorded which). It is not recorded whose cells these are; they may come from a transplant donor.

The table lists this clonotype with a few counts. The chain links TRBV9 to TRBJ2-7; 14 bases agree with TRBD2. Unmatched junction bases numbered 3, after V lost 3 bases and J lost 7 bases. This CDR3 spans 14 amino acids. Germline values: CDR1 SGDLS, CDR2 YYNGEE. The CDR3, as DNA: TGTGCCAGCAGCGCGGGACTAGCGGGAGTGGAGCAGTACTTC. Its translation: CASSAGLAGVEQYF.

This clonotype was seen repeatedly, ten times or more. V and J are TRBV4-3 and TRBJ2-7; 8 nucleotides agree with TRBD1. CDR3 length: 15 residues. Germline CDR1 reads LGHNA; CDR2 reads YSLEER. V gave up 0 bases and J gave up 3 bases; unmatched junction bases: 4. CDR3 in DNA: TGCGCCAGCAGCCAAGATAGGGGGACAGGCTACGAGCAGTACTTC. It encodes CASSQDRGTGYEQYF.

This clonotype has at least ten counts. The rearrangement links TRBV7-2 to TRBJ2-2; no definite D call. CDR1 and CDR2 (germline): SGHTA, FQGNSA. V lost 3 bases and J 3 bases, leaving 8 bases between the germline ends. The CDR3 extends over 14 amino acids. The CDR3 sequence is CASSFLGHTGELFF. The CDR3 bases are TGTGCCAGCAGCTTTCTCGGACACACCGGGGAGCTGTTTTTT.

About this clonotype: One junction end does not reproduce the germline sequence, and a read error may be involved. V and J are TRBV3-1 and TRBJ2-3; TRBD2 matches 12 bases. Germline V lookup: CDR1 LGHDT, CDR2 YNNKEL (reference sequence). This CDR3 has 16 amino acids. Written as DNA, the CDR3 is TGTGCCAGCAGCCGAAAGACTAGCGGGAGCCATGGTGTCCCTCATTTT. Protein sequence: CASSRKTSGSHGVPHF.

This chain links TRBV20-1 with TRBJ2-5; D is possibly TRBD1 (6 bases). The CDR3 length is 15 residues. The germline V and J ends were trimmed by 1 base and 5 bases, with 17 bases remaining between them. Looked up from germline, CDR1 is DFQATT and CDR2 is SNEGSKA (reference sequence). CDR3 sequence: CSARGVQGSGETQYF. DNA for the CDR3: TGCAGTGCTAGAGGGGTCCAGGGGTCGGGGGAGACCCAGTACTTC.

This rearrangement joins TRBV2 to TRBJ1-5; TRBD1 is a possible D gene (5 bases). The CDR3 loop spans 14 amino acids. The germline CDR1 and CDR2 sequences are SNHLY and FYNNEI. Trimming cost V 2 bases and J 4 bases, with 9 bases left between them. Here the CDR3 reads CASSERQGNQPQHF. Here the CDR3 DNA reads TGTGCCAGCAGTGAACGGCAGGGAAATCAGCCCCAGCATTTT.

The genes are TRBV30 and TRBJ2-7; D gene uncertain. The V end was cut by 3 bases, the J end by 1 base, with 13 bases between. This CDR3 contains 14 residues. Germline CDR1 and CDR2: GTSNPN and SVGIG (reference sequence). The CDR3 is CAWREPTVSYEQYF. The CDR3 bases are TGTGCCTGGAGGGAGCCGACGGTGTCCTACGAGCAGTACTTC. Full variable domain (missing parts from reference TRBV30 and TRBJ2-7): SQTIHQWPATLVQPVGSPLSLECTVEGTSNPNLYWYRQAAGRGLQLLFYSVGIGQISSEVPQNLSASRPQDRQFILSSKKLLLSDSGFYLCAWREPTVSYEQYFGPGTRLTVT.

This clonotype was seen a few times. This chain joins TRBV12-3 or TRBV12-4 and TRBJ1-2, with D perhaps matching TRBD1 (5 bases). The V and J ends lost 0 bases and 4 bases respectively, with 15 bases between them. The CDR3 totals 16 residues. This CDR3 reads CASSLAHWEGPYGYTF. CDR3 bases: TGTGCCAGCAGTTTAGCTCACTGGGAGGGACCCTATGGCTACACCTTC.

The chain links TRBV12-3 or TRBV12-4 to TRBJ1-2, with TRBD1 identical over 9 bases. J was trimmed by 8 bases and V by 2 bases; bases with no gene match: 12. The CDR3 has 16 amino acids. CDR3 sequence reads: CASSLTYRGTGKGYTF. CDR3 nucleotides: TGTGCCAGCAGTTTAACCTATCGGGGGACAGGGAAAGGCTACACCTTC.

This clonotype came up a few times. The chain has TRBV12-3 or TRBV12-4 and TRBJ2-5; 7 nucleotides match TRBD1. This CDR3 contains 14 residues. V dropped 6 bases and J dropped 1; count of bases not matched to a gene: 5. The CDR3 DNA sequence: TGTGCCAGCAGCCCACAGGGGACCCAAGAGACCCAGTACTTC. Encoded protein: CASSPQGTQETQYF.

CDR3 sequence: CASSPGLAGGSYNEQFF. The CDR3 region has the DNA TGTGCCAGCAGCCCTGGACTAGCGGGGGGCTCCTACAATGAGCAGTTCTTC. V and J are TRBV6-2 or TRBV6-3 and TRBJ2-1; 14 positions agree with TRBD2. V dropped 6 bases and J dropped 0; count of bases not matched to a gene: 4. Germline CDR1 and CDR2: MNHEY and SVGEGT. The CDR3 loop spans 17 amino acids.

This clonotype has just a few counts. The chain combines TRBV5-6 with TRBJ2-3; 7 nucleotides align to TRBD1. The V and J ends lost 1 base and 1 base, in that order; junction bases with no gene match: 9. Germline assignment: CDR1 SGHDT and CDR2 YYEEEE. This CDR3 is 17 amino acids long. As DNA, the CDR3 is TGTGCCAGCAGCTTGCAACAGGGGACCCTCGGCACAGATACGCAGTATTTT. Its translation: CASSLQQGTLGTDTQYF.

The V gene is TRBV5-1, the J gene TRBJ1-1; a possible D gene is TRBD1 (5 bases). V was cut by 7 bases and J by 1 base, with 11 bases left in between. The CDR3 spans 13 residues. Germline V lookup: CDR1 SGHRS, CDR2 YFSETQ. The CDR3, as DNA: TGCGCCAGCGGGACGGAGAGGAACACTGAAGCTTTCTTT. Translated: CASGTERNTEAFF.